Listed here is a single T cell receptor (beta chain). This sample also contains other DNA sequences that code for the same CDR3. The data originate from a study of Ad26.COV2.S vaccination and SARS-CoV-2 variants. The CDR3 loop spans 14 amino acids. V lost 0 bases, J lost 1 base, and 7 bases lay in between. Germline V gene lookup returns CDR1 SGDLS and CDR2 YYNGEE. Treatment here: 19 received Ad26.COV2.S at low or high dose, single or two shots; about 5 received placebo; per-sample allocation not given. Day 63 after the first injection of vaccine or placebo was the sampling time. Sequencing was performed with immunoSEQ multiplex PCR; in TCRdb, only in-frame clones are kept and a portion is missing. The sample consists of more than 300,000 clones, roughly nine tenths of them appearing once.

This TCR was recovered from a person aged 18 to 59 who received the Ad26.COV2.S COVID-19 vaccine or a placebo. J is TRBJ1-1 and V is TRBV9; perhaps TRBD1 as D (5 bases). The input for sequencing was peripheral blood, taken in a trial of Ad26.COV2.S vaccine versus placebo. The CDR3 sequence: CASSVVGGNTEAFF. The CDR3 DNA reads TGTGCCAGCAGCGTAGTGGGGGGGAACACTGAAGCTTTCTTT. The complete variable domain, with remaining parts taken from reference TRBV9 and TRBJ1-1, reads DSGVTQTPKHLITATGQRVTLRCSPRSGDLSVYWYQQSLDQGLQFLIQYYNGEERAKGNILERFSAQQFPDLHSELNLSSLELGDSALYFCASSVVGGNTEAFFGQGTRLTVV.